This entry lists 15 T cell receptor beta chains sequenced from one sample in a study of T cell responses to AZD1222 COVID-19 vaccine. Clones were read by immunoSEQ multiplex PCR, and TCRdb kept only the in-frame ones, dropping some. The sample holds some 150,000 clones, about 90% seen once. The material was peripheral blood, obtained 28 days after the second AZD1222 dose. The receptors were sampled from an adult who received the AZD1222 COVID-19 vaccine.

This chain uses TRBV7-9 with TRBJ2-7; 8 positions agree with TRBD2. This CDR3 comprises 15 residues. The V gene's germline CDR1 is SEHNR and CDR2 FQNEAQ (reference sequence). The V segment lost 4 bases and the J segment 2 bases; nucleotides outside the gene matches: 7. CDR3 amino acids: CASSSVEREPYEQYF. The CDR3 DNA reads TGTGCCAGCAGCTCCGTTGAGCGGGAGCCCTACGAGCAGTACTTC.

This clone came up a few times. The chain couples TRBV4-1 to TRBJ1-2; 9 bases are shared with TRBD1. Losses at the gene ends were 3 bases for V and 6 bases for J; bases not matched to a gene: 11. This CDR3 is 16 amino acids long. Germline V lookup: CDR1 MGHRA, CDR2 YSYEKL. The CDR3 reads CASSHLQGARLNGYTF. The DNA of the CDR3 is TGCGCCAGCAGCCACTTACAGGGGGCGCGGCTTAATGGCTACACCTTC.

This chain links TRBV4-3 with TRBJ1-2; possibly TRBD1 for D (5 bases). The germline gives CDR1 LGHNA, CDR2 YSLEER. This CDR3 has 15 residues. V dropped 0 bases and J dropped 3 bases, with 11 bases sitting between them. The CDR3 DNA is TGCGCCAGCAGCCAAGATAGAAACAGGTACTATGGCTACACCTTC. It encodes CASSQDRNRYYGYTF.

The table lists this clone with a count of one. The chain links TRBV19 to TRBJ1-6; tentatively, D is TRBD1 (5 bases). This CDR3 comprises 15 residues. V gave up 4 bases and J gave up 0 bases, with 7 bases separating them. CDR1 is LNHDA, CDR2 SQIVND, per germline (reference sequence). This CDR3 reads CASSRDGSYNSPLHF. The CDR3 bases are TGTGCCAGTAGTAGGGACGGCTCCTATAATTCACCCCTCCACTTT.

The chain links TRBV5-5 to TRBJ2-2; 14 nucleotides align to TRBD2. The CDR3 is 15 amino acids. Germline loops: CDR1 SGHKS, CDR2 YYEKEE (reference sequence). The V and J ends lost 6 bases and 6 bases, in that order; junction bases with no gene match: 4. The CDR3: CASTPGLAGAGELFF. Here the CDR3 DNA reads TGTGCCAGCACCCCGGGACTAGCGGGAGCCGGGGAGCTGTTTTTT. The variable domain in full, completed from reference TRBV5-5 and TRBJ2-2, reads DAGVTQSPTHLIKTRGQQVTLRCSPISGHKSVSWYQQVLGQGPQFIFQYYEKEERGRGNFPDRFSARQFPNYSSELNVNALLLGDSALYLCASTPGLAGAGELFFGEGSRLTVL.

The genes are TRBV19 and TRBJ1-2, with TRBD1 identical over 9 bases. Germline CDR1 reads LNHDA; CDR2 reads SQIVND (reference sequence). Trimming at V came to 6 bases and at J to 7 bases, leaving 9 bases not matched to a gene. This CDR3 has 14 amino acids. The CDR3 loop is CASSDGQGIGGYTF. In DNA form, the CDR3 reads TGTGCCAGTAGCGATGGACAGGGGATCGGTGGCTACACCTTC.

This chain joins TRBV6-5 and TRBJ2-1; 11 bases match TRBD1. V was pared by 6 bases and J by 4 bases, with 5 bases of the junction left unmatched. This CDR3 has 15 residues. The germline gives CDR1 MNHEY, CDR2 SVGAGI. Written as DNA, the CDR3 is TGTGCCAGCAGAAATGGACAGGGGGCTTACAATGAGCAGTTCTTC. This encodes CASRNGQGAYNEQFF.

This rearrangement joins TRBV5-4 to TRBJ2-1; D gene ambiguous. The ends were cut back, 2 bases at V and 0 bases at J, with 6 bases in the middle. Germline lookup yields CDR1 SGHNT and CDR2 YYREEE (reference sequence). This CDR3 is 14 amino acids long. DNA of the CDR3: TGTGCCAGCAGCTTTGATAGCTCCTACAATGAGCAGTTCTTC. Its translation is CASSFDSSYNEQFF.

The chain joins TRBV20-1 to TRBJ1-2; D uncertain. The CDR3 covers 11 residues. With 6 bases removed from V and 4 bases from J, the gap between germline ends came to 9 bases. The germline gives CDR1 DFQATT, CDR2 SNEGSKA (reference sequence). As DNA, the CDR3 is TGCAGTGCACCGGTAGGCTATGGCTACACCTTC. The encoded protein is CSAPVGYGYTF.

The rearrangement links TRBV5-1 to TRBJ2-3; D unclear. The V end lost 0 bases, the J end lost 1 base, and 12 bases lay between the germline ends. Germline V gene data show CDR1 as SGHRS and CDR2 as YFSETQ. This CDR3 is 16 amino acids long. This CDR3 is CASSLAQPGGTDTQYF. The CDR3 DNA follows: TGCGCCAGCAGCTTGGCCCAGCCGGGCGGCACAGATACGCAGTATTTT. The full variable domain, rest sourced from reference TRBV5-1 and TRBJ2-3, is KAGVTQTPRYLIKTRGQQVTLSCSPISGHRSVSWYQQTPGQGLQFLFEYFSETQRNKGNFPGRFSGRQFSNSRSEMNVSTLELGDSALYLCASSLAQPGGTDTQYFGPGTRLTVL.

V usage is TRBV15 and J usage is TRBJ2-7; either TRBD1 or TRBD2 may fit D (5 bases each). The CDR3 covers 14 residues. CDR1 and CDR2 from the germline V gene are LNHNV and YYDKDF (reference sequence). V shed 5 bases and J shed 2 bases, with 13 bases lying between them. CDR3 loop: CATSGTPGPYEQYF. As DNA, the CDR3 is TGTGCCACCAGCGGGACCCCGGGGCCCTACGAGCAGTACTTC.

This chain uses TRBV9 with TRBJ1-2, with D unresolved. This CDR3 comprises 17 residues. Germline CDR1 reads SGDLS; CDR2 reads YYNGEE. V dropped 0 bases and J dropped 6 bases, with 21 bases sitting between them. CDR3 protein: CASSVGDSWGLGDGYTF. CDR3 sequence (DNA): TGTGCCAGCAGCGTAGGAGATTCGTGGGGATTGGGCGATGGCTACACCTTC.

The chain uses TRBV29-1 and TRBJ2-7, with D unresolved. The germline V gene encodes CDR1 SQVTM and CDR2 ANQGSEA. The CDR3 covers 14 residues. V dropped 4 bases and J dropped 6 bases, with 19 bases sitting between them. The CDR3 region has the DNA TGCAGCGTTGTAATCACCAGTGAATCGGGCGAGCAGTACTTC. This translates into CSVVITSESGEQYF.

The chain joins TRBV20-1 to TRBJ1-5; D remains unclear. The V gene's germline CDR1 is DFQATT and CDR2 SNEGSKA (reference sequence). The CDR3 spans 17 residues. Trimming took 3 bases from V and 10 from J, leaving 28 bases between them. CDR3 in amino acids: CSASDLTTRLEGQPQHF. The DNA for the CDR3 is TGCAGTGCTAGTGACCTGACAACCCGGCTGGAAGGTCAACCCCAGCATTTT.

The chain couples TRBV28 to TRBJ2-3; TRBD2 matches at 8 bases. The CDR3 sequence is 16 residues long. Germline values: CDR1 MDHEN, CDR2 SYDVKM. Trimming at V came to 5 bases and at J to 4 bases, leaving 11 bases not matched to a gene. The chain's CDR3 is CASSPGLVGWADTQYF. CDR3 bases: TGTGCCAGCAGTCCGGGACTAGTCGGGTGGGCAGATACGCAGTATTTT. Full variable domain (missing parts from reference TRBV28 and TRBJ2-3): DVKVTQSSRYLVKRTGEKVFLECVQDMDHENMFWYRQDPGLGLRLIYFSYDVKMKEKGDIPEGYSVSREKKERFSLILESASTNQTSMYLCASSPGLVGWADTQYFGPGTRLTVL.